Shown below are 5 T cell receptor beta chains from a single sample sequenced in a study of CD8 T cells in ankylosing spondylitis. TCRdb reprocessed the 5' RACE reads via MiXCR and lists one record per CDR3 protein. The table includes about 39,000 distinct CDR3 sequences, more than 3% detected once. Sequenced material: blood, either unsorted or a sorted T cell fraction (not recorded which). These receptor sequences come from a female donor with ankylosing spondylitis or in good health (not recorded which).

By proportion, this clonotype is medium-sized. The chain recombines TRBV9 with TRBJ2-5; the match to TRBD2 covers 9 bases. CDR1 is SGDLS and CDR2 is YYNGEE in the germline V gene. The V segment lost 0 bases and the J segment 5 bases; nucleotides outside the gene matches: 8. There are 16 residues in the CDR3. The CDR3 here is CASSVGGGASGETQYF. CDR3 sequence (DNA): TGTGCCAGCAGCGTAGGCGGGGGGGCCTCAGGGGAGACCCAGTACTTC.

This clonotype was seen at least ten times. The chain recombines TRBV9 with TRBJ1-1; 9 bases align to TRBD1. Trimming removed 1 base from V and 4 bases from J; junction bases left unmatched: 5. The CDR3 runs to 15 residues. Germline V gene lookup returns CDR1 SGDLS and CDR2 YYNGEE. The CDR3 protein is CASSVSGTGITEAFF. CDR3 DNA: TGTGCCAGCAGCGTATCGGGGACAGGGATCACTGAAGCTTTCTTT.

This clonotype came up many times. The chain has TRBV9 and TRBJ1-3, with D hard to call. From germline, CDR1 is SGDLS and CDR2 YYNGEE. Trimming removed 0 bases from V and 0 bases from J, with 7 bases in between. The CDR3 runs 15 residues. CDR3 loop: CASSVGHLSGNTIYF. CDR3 sequence (DNA): TGTGCCAGCAGCGTAGGACACCTCTCTGGAAACACCATATATTTT.

This clonotype was counted many times. The CDR3 reads CASSVIGVPGGELFF. The CDR3 DNA reads as TGTGCCAGCAGCGTAATCGGGGTCCCCGGCGGGGAGCTGTTTTTT. This chain links TRBV9 with TRBJ2-2; D perhaps matches TRBD2 (5 bases). The CDR3 totals 15 residues. Trimming left V 1 base short and J 7 bases short, with 14 bases between. From germline, CDR1 is SGDLS and CDR2 YYNGEE.

This clonotype has at least ten counts. The chain couples TRBV9 to TRBJ1-1; TRBD1 matches 7 bases. The CDR3 runs to 16 residues. V lost 0 bases to trimming and J lost 0 bases; unmatched junction nucleotides: 5. Germline lookup yields CDR1 SGDLS and CDR2 YYNGEE. Here the CDR3 reads CASSVGTGTVNTEAFF. CDR3 bases: TGTGCCAGCAGCGTAGGTACCGGGACAGTGAACACTGAAGCTTTCTTT.